One and the same sample provided the 9 T cell receptor beta chains below, sequenced in a study of spatial heterogeneity in lung cancer. Using its own MiXCR run on the 5' RACE reads, TCRdb lists one record per CDR3 protein. The data hold about 9,300 distinct CDR3 sequences, with roughly 50% observed a single time. Whole-study findings and limits: Tumoral mutation counts were tracked by counts of expanded intratumoral alpha and beta TCRs.

Time point denoted: sample taken at primary tumor resection. Their antigens are not known. The source was lung tumor tissue, collected at surgery. The receptor source for this set is a female donor with early-stage non-small cell lung cancer.

This clonotype occurred a few times. Since it is a stray read in a library aimed at alpha chains, this beta chain has a size that is not meaningful. The gene calls are TRBV4-2 and TRBJ2-5; D assignment may be TRBD1 or TRBD2 (5 bases each). The V gene lost 4 bases and the J gene lost 2 bases, with 11 bases spanning the gap. This CDR3 has 14 residues. CDR1 and CDR2 (germline): LGHNA, YNFKEQ. The CDR3 here is CASSLPGPQETQYF. CDR3 in DNA: TGTGCCAGCAGCCTCCCGGGGCCACAAGAGACCCAGTACTTC.

Concerning this clonotype: Since it is a stray read in a library aimed at alpha chains, this beta chain has a size that is not meaningful. The V gene is TRBV28, the J gene TRBJ1-1; 8 bases line up with TRBD1. Per the germline V gene, CDR1 is MDHEN and CDR2 is SYDVKM. Trimming took 3 bases from V and 2 from J; bases not matched to a gene: 5. CDR3 length equals 15 residues. The CDR3 is CASSFRGRINTEAFF. In DNA form, the CDR3 reads TGTGCCAGCAGTTTCAGGGGGCGCATAAACACTGAAGCTTTCTTT.

Regarding this clonotype: Because the library targeted alpha chains, this beta chain is an off-target read whose size means little. The rearrangement links TRBV2 to TRBJ2-1; weak D call: TRBD1 (5 bases). This CDR3 has 14 residues. V was cut by 6 bases and J by 5 bases, with 14 bases left in between. Germline V gives CDR1 SNHLY, CDR2 FYNNEI. The DNA for the CDR3 is TGTGCCAGCAGCAGGCAGGGTTATGACAATGAGCAGTTCTTC. The encoded protein is CASSRQGYDNEQFF.

Details on this clonotype: Being off target in a library aimed at alpha chains, this beta chain has a size of little meaning. The genes are TRBV7-2 and TRBJ1-1, with 8 positions matching TRBD1. V trimming: 6 bases; J trimming: 2 bases; junction bases outside the gene matches: 2. In germline, CDR1 is SGHTA, CDR2 FQGNSA. The CDR3 extends over 13 amino acids. This chain's CDR3 is CASSQGANTEAFF. Here the CDR3 DNA reads TGTGCCAGCAGTCAGGGGGCAAACACTGAAGCTTTCTTT.

Of note for this clonotype: Because the library targeted alpha chains, this beta chain is an off-target read whose size means little. The chain links TRBV10-1 to TRBJ2-2; D remains unclear. V was pared by 5 bases and J by 5 bases, with 12 bases between. CDR3 length: 14 residues. Germline lookup yields CDR1 WNHNN and CDR2 SYGVQD (reference sequence). The CDR3 sequence: CASSTGRSTGELFF. For the CDR3, the DNA is TGCGCCAGCAGTACCGGACGGAGTACCGGGGAGCTGTTTTTT.

Details on this clonotype: This beta chain lies outside the target of a library built for alpha chains; its clone size means little. The rearrangement uses TRBV5-1 and TRBJ2-7, with a weak D call TRBD2 (5 bases). Germline CDR1 SGHRS, CDR2 YFSETQ. CDR3 length equals 15 residues. Deletions cut 0 bases from V and 5 bases from J, with 15 bases between. CDR3 in amino acids: CASSLATASRNEQYF. In DNA, the CDR3 is TGCGCCAGCAGCTTGGCCACGGCTAGCCGCAACGAGCAGTACTTC.

As to this clonotype: The library was prepared for alpha chains; this beta chain is a stray read, so its frequency means little. The rearrangement joins TRBV7-3 to TRBJ1-6; a possible D gene is TRBD1 (5 bases). The CDR3 covers 16 residues. Trimming took 5 bases from V and 7 from J, leaving 18 bases between them. CDR1 is SGHTA, CDR2 FQGTGA, per germline. DNA for the CDR3: TGTGCCAGCAGCCCAAGGGGCCGGAATTCAAATTCACCCCTCCACTTT. As protein: CASSPRGRNSNSPLHF.

Turning to this clonotype: Little can be read into the size of this beta chain, an off-target read in a library designed for alpha chains. The gene calls are TRBV6-1 and TRBJ2-7, with D possibly being TRBD2 (6 bases). Germline V gene sequence: CDR1 MNHNS, CDR2 SASEGT. The V end lost 7 bases, the J end lost 12 bases, and 31 bases lay between the germline ends. The CDR3 is made up of 16 amino acids. DNA of the CDR3: TGTGCCAGCACCAAAACCGGCGGGAAGAACTACCTCCTGGGGTACTTC. This sequence encodes CASTKTGGKNYLLGYF.

A note on this clonotype: The library was designed around alpha chains, so this beta chain is a stray read whose abundance carries little weight. The chain uses TRBV2 and TRBJ1-2, with D perhaps matching TRBD1 (6 bases). Germline CDR1 is SNHLY and CDR2 is FYNNEI. The CDR3 consists of 13 residues. V was cut by 4 bases and J by 5 bases, with 11 bases left in between. CDR3 region: CASSARTDYGYTF. The CDR3 DNA follows: TGTGCCAGCAGTGCAAGGACAGATTATGGCTACACCTTC.